Listed below are T cell receptor beta chains from one sample, sequenced in a study of T cells after yellow fever vaccination. MiXCR was run by TCRdb on the 5' RACE reads, yielding one entry per CDR3 protein. Here the sample spans 300,000 or so distinct CDR3 sequences, approximately 4% being singletons. The input for sequencing was PBMCs, taken 5 days after the yellow fever booster vaccination. These receptors all stem from a man younger than 30 who received the YFV17D yellow fever vaccine. Each CDR3 is given with its conserved first and last residue. The D gene is left open where the match is weak. Clone size, where shown, is once, few, many, or a class for clones that have expanded.

-	TRBV2	TRBJ2-5	-	TGTGCCAGCAGGATGTACCAAGAGACCCAGTACTTC	CASRMYQETQYF
TRBD1	TRBV12-3/TRBV12-4	TRBJ1-3	few	TGTGCCAGCAGTTCGAGAGGGGGGACAGGGCGTCCCCTCGGAAACACCATATATTTT	CASSSRGGTGRPLGNTIYF
TRBD2	TRBV5-6	TRBJ2-5	few	TGTGCCAGCAGCCGGACTAGCGGGGGCCCCGGCGAGACCCAGTACTTC	CASSRTSGGPGETQYF
-	TRBV7-9	TRBJ2-2	few	TGTGCCAGCAGCATGACAGCTACCGGGGAGCTGTTTTTT	CASSMTATGELFF
-	TRBV7-6	TRBJ2-3	-	TGTGCCAGCAGCTTAGGGGGATACAGGGTCGATACGCAGTATTTT	CASSLGGYRVDTQYF
-	TRBV20-1	TRBJ1-2	many	TGCAGTGCCGTTGGTGGGGCAGCTAACTATGGCTACACCTTC	CSAVGGAANYGYTF
-	TRBV7-8	TRBJ2-3	-	TGTGCCAGCAGCCGGTGGGCAGATACGCAGTATTTT	CASSRWADTQYF
-	TRBV7-2	TRBJ2-3	-	TGTGCCAGCAGCTTAGGAACTCCAGGCACAGATACGCAGTATTTT	CASSLGTPGTDTQYF
-	TRBV6-5	TRBJ2-1	few	TGTGCCAGCAGTCCAATGGGGGGGGCGGGTGAGCAGTTCTTC	CASSPMGGAGEQFF
-	TRBV6-5	TRBJ2-7	few	TGTGCCAGCAGTGTAGGGGGAAACGAGCAGTACTTC	CASSVGGNEQYF
-	TRBV30	TRBJ2-6	-	TGTGCCTGGGGGCCTGGGGCCAACGTCCTGACTTTC	CAWGPGANVLTF
-	TRBV10-2	TRBJ2-5	-	TGCGCCAGCAACTCAGGGGTGGGGGAGACCCAGTACTTC	CASNSGVGETQYF
-	TRBV12-3/TRBV12-4	TRBJ2-5	-	TGTGCCAGCAGCTTCCACCAAGAGACCCAGTACTTC	CASSFHQETQYF
TRBD2	TRBV10-2	TRBJ2-1	few	TGCGCCAGCAGGGAGCGGGGGCCACACAATGAGCAGTTCTTC	CASRERGPHNEQFF
-	TRBV9	TRBJ2-3	many	TGTGCCAGCAGCGTAGTGGGCACCACAGATACGCAGTATTTT	CASSVVGTTDTQYF
TRBD1	TRBV9	TRBJ2-7	many	TGTGCCAGCAGCGCACAACAGGGGTCCGTGGGCGAGCAGTACTTC	CASSAQQGSVGEQYF
TRBD1	TRBV4-2	TRBJ2-5	many	TGTGCCAGCAGCCTCGAACTGGACAGGGGGACAGGAGAGACCCAGTACTTC	CASSLELDRGTGETQYF
TRBD1	TRBV5-4	TRBJ2-1	few	TGTGCCAGCAGCCCACCGGGACAGACCTACAATGAGCAGTTCTTC	CASSPPGQTYNEQFF
-	TRBV5-1	TRBJ1-1	-	TGCGCCAGCAGCTTGGAGTGGGGATCTGAAGCTTTCTTT	CASSLEWGSEAFF
-	TRBV7-9	TRBJ2-3	-	TGTGCCAGCAGCTCCATGGGGGGCCGCACAGATACGCAGTATTTT	CASSSMGGRTDTQYF
-	TRBV6-1	TRBJ2-7	many	TGTGCCAGCAGTGAAGGGGACTCGAGCTCCTACGAGCAGTACTTC	CASSEGDSSSYEQYF
-	TRBV12-3/TRBV12-4	TRBJ1-5	-	TGTGCCAGCAGTTTTGGGCAGACTCAGCCCCAGCATTTT	CASSFGQTQPQHF
-	TRBV9	TRBJ2-7	many	TGTGCCAGCAGCGGGCTAGGCTCCTACGAGCAGTACTTC	CASSGLGSYEQYF
-	TRBV11-2	TRBJ2-7	many	TGTGCCAGCAGCTCGGTCTTCTCCTACGAGCAGTACTTC	CASSSVFSYEQYF
-	TRBV6-6	TRBJ2-2	few	TGTGCCAGCAGCCTCCGGAAGGGCTTGAACACCGGGGAGCTGTTTTTT	CASSLRKGLNTGELFF
-	TRBV12-3/TRBV12-4	TRBJ1-2	few	TGTGCCAGCAGTTTCTGGGGGCCCAACTATGGCTACACCTTC	CASSFWGPNYGYTF
-	TRBV7-8	TRBJ1-2	many	TGTGCCAGCAGCTTAGCCGGGACGGACTATGGCTACACCTTC	CASSLAGTDYGYTF
-	TRBV7-2	TRBJ1-2	-	TGTGCCAGCAGCTTAGACATATATCCCTTCTATGGCTACACCTTC	CASSLDIYPFYGYTF
TRBD2	TRBV29-1	TRBJ2-5	many	TGCAGCGTTGAATCCCCGCGGGGGGCTCTAGAGACCCAGTACTTC	CSVESPRGALETQYF
-	TRBV12-3/TRBV12-4	TRBJ2-2	few	TGTGCCAGCACTCCTAGTCGGGACACCGGGGAGCTGTTTTTT	CASTPSRDTGELFF
-	TRBV3-1	TRBJ2-2	few	TGTGCCAGCAGCTACTTTGGCGAAACCGGGGAGCTGTTTTTT	CASSYFGETGELFF
-	TRBV3-1	TRBJ1-2	few	TGTGCCAGCAGCCAAGGGGGAGTGGGCTATGGCTACACCTTC	CASSQGGVGYGYTF
TRBD2	TRBV7-8	TRBJ2-1	many	TGTGCCAGCAGCCCGCCGACTAGCGGGGGTTACAATGAGCAGTTCTTC	CASSPPTSGGYNEQFF
-	TRBV7-3	TRBJ2-1	many	TGTGCCAGCAGCCCTACACGGGACTCCCCCCCTCATGAGCAGTTCTTC	CASSPTRDSPPHEQFF
TRBD1	TRBV27	TRBJ1-2	many	TGTGCCAGCAGCAGGGGGGACGGCTATGGCTACACCTTC	CASSRGDGYGYTF
TRBD2	TRBV5-1	TRBJ2-5	-	TGCGCCAGCAGCTTGGTGGCTCGGACTAGTGATAAAGAGACCCAGTACTTC	CASSLVARTSDKETQYF
TRBD2	TRBV4-2	TRBJ2-1	few	TGTGCCAGCAGCCCCCTGGGAAGCGGGGGAACACGAAATGAGCAGTTCTTC	CASSPLGSGGTRNEQFF
-	TRBV5-1	TRBJ2-6	few	TGCGCCAGCAGCCAGGGACGGTCGGTTGGAGGGGCCAACGTCCTGACTTTC	CASSQGRSVGGANVLTF
TRBD1	TRBV12-5	TRBJ2-2	few	TGTGCTAGTGGTTTGCGATCACAGGGGGACACCGGGGAGCTGTTTTTT	CASGLRSQGDTGELFF
TRBD2	TRBV5-6	TRBJ2-5	few	TGTGCCAGCAGCCAAATGGCGGGAGCGGGGTTGACCCAGTACTTC	CASSQMAGAGLTQYF
-	TRBV20-1	TRBJ1-4	-	TGCAGTGCTAGAGGGCCGGCCGAAAAACTGTTTTTT	CSARGPAEKLFF
-	TRBV5-1	TRBJ2-5	many	TGCGCCAGCAGCCCCTACGGCCTTCTTCAAGAGACCCAGTACTTC	CASSPYGLLQETQYF
-	TRBV15	TRBJ2-3	few	TGTGCCACCAGCACATCACACGATCGGTGGGCAGATACGCAGTATTTT	CATSTSHDRWADTQYF
-	TRBV7-2	TRBJ2-3	-	TGTGCCAGCAGCCACGGGCCGGGGGTCGGGGGAGATACGCAGTATTTT	CASSHGPGVGGDTQYF
-	TRBV2	TRBJ2-6	few	TGTGCCAGCAGTGAAGCGCACCGGGCTGGGGCCAACGTCCTGACTTTC	CASSEAHRAGANVLTF
TRBD2	TRBV5-1	TRBJ2-1	many	TGCGCCAGCAGCTTTTCAGCGGGGATTTACAATGAGCAGTTCTTC	CASSFSAGIYNEQFF
-	TRBV10-3	TRBJ2-7	few	TGTGCCATCAGTGAGCTTGGTAGGTCGGGTTTGTACGAGCAGTACTTC	CAISELGRSGLYEQYF
TRBD2	TRBV7-6	TRBJ2-5	many	TGTGCCAGCAGCTTTACCGGGACTAGCCAAGAGACCCAGTACTTC	CASSFTGTSQETQYF
TRBD1	TRBV5-1	TRBJ1-1	many	TGCGCCAGCAGCCAACAGGGGGTGAACACTGAAGCTTTCTTT	CASSQQGVNTEAFF
-	TRBV7-2	TRBJ1-5	many	TGTGCCAGCAGCCCGGGCCCCTCGTCTCAGCCCCAGCATTTT	CASSPGPSSQPQHF
-	TRBV27	TRBJ2-7	-	TGTGCCAGCAGCTACCGGGACCTCTACGAGCAGTACTTC	CASSYRDLYEQYF